The 11 T cell receptor beta chains below were found in one sample sequenced in a study of identical twins. TCRdb redid the calling of the 5' RACE reads with MiXCR, one entry per CDR3 protein. This table has approximately 500,000 distinct CDR3 sequences, 20% to 25% appearing once. The same specimen was also included in a second study, on T cells expressing NK-cell markers.

Material: CD4+ T cells sorted from blood. These receptors were taken from a young woman in good health.

V usage is TRBV7-2 and J usage is TRBJ2-1; D ambiguous. The CDR3 runs 13 residues. Germline CDR1 reads SGHTA; CDR2 reads FQGNSA. Between the trimmed V and J ends, which lost 5 bases and 9 bases, there was a span of 14 bases. Here the CDR3 DNA reads TGTGCCAGCAGCCGACTGCAGAGCAGTGAGCAGTTCTTC. Residues: CASSRLQSSEQFF.

This clonotype appeared a few times. V and J are TRBV7-9 and TRBJ2-1; 10 positions match TRBD2. The CDR3 sequence is 15 residues long. V shed 5 bases and J 9 bases; nucleotides not matched to a gene: 10. Looked up from germline, CDR1 is SEHNR and CDR2 is FQNEAQ (reference sequence). For the CDR3, the DNA is TGTGCCAGCAGCCCAACTAGCGGGGTTCCGTCTGAGCAGTTCTTC. Amino acids: CASSPTSGVPSEQFF.

This rearrangement joins TRBV5-1 to TRBJ2-5; 11 positions match TRBD2. Germline V lookup: CDR1 SGHRS, CDR2 YFSETQ. V trimming: 2 bases; J trimming: 1 base; junction bases outside the gene matches: 10. CDR3 length: 18 residues. CDR3 region: CASSFFESSGGTQETQYF. In nucleotides, the CDR3 is TGCGCCAGCAGCTTTTTTGAATCTAGCGGGGGGACCCAAGAGACCCAGTACTTC.

This clonotype has only a few counts. The genes are TRBV3-1 and TRBJ2-1, with 9 bases matching TRBD2. Germline V lookup: CDR1 LGHDT, CDR2 YNNKEL (reference sequence). The CDR3 has 17 residues. V lost 0 bases to trimming and J lost 6 bases; unmatched junction nucleotides: 9. The CDR3 loop is CASSQEDLAGGTNEQFF. CDR3 in DNA: TGTGCCAGCAGCCAAGAAGATTTGGCGGGGGGGACCAATGAGCAGTTCTTC.

The chain uses TRBV20-1 and TRBJ2-3; 7 bases align to TRBD2. J lost 3 bases, V lost 5 bases, and 5 bases had no gene match. There are 13 residues in the CDR3. Germline loops: CDR1 DFQATT, CDR2 SNEGSKA (reference sequence). CDR3 sequence: CSAEAGTTDTQYF. The CDR3 nucleotides are TGCAGTGCTGAAGCGGGAACGACAGATACGCAGTATTTT.

This chain connects TRBV24-1 to TRBJ2-7; D is tentatively TRBD1 or TRBD2 (5 bases each). The CDR3 is made up of 13 amino acids. Trimming left V 7 bases short and J 5 bases short, with 14 bases between. In germline, CDR1 is KGHDR, CDR2 SFDVKD. CDR3 coding DNA: TGTGCCACCAGGGAGAGGGGTGTCCACGAGCAGTACTTC. Protein product: CATRERGVHEQYF.

The chain joins TRBV5-1 to TRBJ1-1, with D hard to call. The ends were cut back, 2 bases at V and 2 bases at J, with 7 bases in the middle. The CDR3 totals 13 residues. Germline loops: CDR1 SGHRS, CDR2 YFSETQ. In DNA, the CDR3 is TGCGCCAGCAGCTTCAAGCTTAACACTGAAGCTTTCTTT. Protein: CASSFKLNTEAFF. Drawing the rest from reference TRBV5-1 and TRBJ1-1, the complete variable domain is KAGVTQTPRYLIKTRGQQVTLSCSPISGHRSVSWYQQTPGQGLQFLFEYFSETQRNKGNFPGRFSGRQFSNSRSEMNVSTLELGDSALYLCASSFKLNTEAFFGQGTRLTVV.

The chain uses TRBV2 and TRBJ2-1; 12 positions match TRBD2. This CDR3 is 12 amino acids long. The V and J ends lost 7 bases and 12 bases, in that order; junction bases with no gene match: 4. Germline assignment: CDR1 SNHLY and CDR2 FYNNEI. DNA of the CDR3: TGTGCCAGCATGGGACTAGCGGGTACGCAGTTCTTC. As protein: CASMGLAGTQFF.

The chain employs TRBV7-2 and TRBJ2-4; D gene unclear. Germline CDR1 is SGHTA and CDR2 is FQGNSA. This CDR3 is built from 15 residues. Trimming shortened V by 1 base and J by 8 bases, and 15 bases separated the two germline ends. In DNA, the CDR3 is TGTGCCAGCAGCTTAGGGTCGGACGGGTTTTACATTCAGTACTTC. This translates into CASSLGSDGFYIQYF.

There are a few counts of this clonotype. This chain connects TRBV5-1 to TRBJ2-3; 7 bases are a match to TRBD2. After removal of 4 bases from V and 0 bases from J, the junction contained 5 bases not matched to a gene. This CDR3 has 15 residues. The germline V gene has CDR1 SGHRS and CDR2 YFSETQ. The CDR3: CASSLSAGSTDTQYF. CDR3 sequence (DNA): TGCGCCAGCAGCCTATCAGCGGGAAGCACAGATACGCAGTATTTT.

The chain combines TRBV7-3 with TRBJ2-5; D call uncertain. The germline CDR1 and CDR2 sequences are SGHTA and FQGTGA. The CDR3 runs to 13 residues. Trimming stripped 5 bases from V and 4 bases from J, with 11 bases between. CDR3 in DNA: TGTGCCAGCAGCCCCAACCCGCGAGAGACCCAGTACTTC. Protein sequence: CASSPNPRETQYF.